The T cell receptor beta chain described here comes from a study of blood T cell repertoires in COVID-19. This table comes from immunoSEQ multiplex PCR, and its TCRdb copy is limited to in-frame clones, with some not included. The table lists more than 95,000 clones, roughly 82% of them singletons. Trimming took 3 bases from V and 1 from J, leaving 10 bases between them. The CDR3 is 14 amino acids. From germline, CDR1 is LGHDT and CDR2 YNNKEL (reference sequence). The V gene is TRBV3-1 (or the pseudogene TRBV3-2), the J gene TRBJ2-7; no definite D call. The sequencing input was peripheral blood. This clonotype was obtained from a human donor in a cohort sampled during active COVID-19. The CDR3 region has the DNA TGTGCCAGCAGCCAGTATCTTAATTCCTACGAGCAGTACTTC. This gives the protein CASSQYLNSYEQYF.